This entry features one T cell receptor beta chain sequence. It has no known antigen specificity. No clone much larger than this one lies a single base away; base qualities are absent. The donors were healthy, HIV-negative adults with no recently reported acute infections or vaccinations. All donors were Caucasian adults living in Nashville, Tennessee, USA. CD4+ T cells were enriched by magnetic negative selection, after which naive cells were positively selected on CD45RA and the negative fraction was taken as the memory subset. Blood was obtained by leukapheresis, after which PBMCs were separated by Ficoll-Histopaque density gradient centrifugation and cryopreserved in liquid nitrogen vapor phase. Analytical flow cytometry was used to check the purity and quantity of every magnetically sorted T cell population. From each sorted fraction, genomic DNA was isolated and quantified by UV absorbance on a Nanodrop 2000c.

The record originates from a study of shared clonotypes between healthy human individuals (dated by TCRdb to about 2020). The study in broad terms: Two women and three men aged 18 to 49 years were included in the cohort. Per donor, three plates each were used for CD4 naive and CD4 memory, two for CD8 naive, and one for CD8 memory. To estimate repertoire size and how much clonotypes are shared between individuals, the study performed deep sequencing of blood TCR repertoires from roughly five healthy adults. To increase sequencing depth and limit assay-specific biases, different laboratories used diverse techniques to prepare libraries and sequence TCR repertoires. Between about 0.8 and 9.5 billion PBMCs per donor were obtained by leukapheresis. The full study reports these points: Sampling was restricted to blood, and TCR repertoires in tissue are likely to differ from TCR repertoires in blood. The small number of donors limited the genetic and exposure-history diversity represented. Compared with non-shared clonotypes, clonotypes shared by all four sorted-subset donors had higher generation probabilities. When several donors were compared, the shared fraction of clonotypes was around 5.1% for naive CD4, 3.5% to 4% for naive CD8, 2% to 2.5% for memory CD4, and 0.4% for memory CD8. Pairwise subsampling indicated that sequencing depth was expected to affect the degree of clonotype sharing among donors. Even with the large sequencing depth, rarefaction of the sorted-subset datasets indicated that sequencing was incomplete. Naive subsets generally had larger estimated clonotype richness than memory subsets.

From a lookup of the germline V gene (reference sequence), CDR1 and CDR2 are MNHEY and SMNVEV. Trimmed from V: 5 bases; trimmed from J: 3 bases; junction bases lacking a gene match: 7. There are 16 amino acids in the CDR3, from cysteine to phenylalanine inclusive. Only the CDR3 part of the read is kept: 48 bases, read in frame from the first base. Using the deep immunoSEQ assay, TCR CDR3 regions were amplified from genomic DNA by multiplex PCR. Extracted genomic DNA from each cell subset was distributed evenly across all wells of several immunoSEQ 96-well plates, and each plate was treated as a replicate. For sorted subsets, 200 to 250 ng of genomic DNA, equivalent to 25,000 to 35,000 T cell genomes, went into each replicate PCR. Purified libraries were quantified with a Qubit 3.0 fluorometer, sized on a Bioanalyzer 2100, and re-quantified with the KAPA Library Quantification kit. Every immunoSEQ 96-well plate was sequenced on a separate single-read 150-cycle Illumina NextSeq 550 flow cell. The authors processed their data as follows. The immunoSEQ output contained only junctional sequences without quality scores, so filtering could not match that applied to full-length reads. Sequences were annotated with PyIR, a Python wrapper for IgBLAST v1.9, using IMGT germline references to assign V/J genes and CDR3. Reads with weak V/J assignments (E-value above 1e-6), missing CDR3, stop codons, out-of-frame junctions, or ambiguous translated residues were removed. V3J clonotypes were defined as sequences sharing an identical inferred V gene, J gene, and CDR3 amino acid sequence. To compute the percentage overlap between repertoires, the number of shared unique clonotypes was divided by the size of the smaller repertoire. RTK rarefaction, the Chao1 estimator, and Recon v2.1 estimates of unobserved clonotypes were used to assess repertoire richness. OLGA was used to compute generation probabilities for all TCRbeta clonotypes that the gDNA method yielded from a handful of donors. The table comes from immuneACCESS by way of TCRdb, which keeps in-frame sequences with V and J called. Part of the clones is missing from these tables; in studies checked, under half for an unresolved V gene and the rest for unknown reasons. Clonal size and the V and J genes are those of that table, whereas D and trimming came from the DNA. The sample table records 2.5 million or so clones; around nine tenths of these occur just once. The leading ten clones occupy roughly 0.13% of the sample.

Specimen: naive CD4+ T cells sorted from blood. The cell subset or site label of this sample denotes: CD45RA+ positively selected. The sequence is built from TRBV27 and TRBJ2-7, with 13 bases aligning to TRBD2. This receptor was identified in a young man in good health. DNA sequence: TGTGCCAGCAGTCGGACTAGCGGGAGTAAAAGCTACGAGCAGTACTTC. Protein translation: CASSRTSGSKSYEQYF.